This T cell receptor beta chain came from a study of T cell changes during pregnancy in multiple sclerosis. The table came from immunoSEQ multiplex PCR; TCRdb's copy has only in-frame clones and leaves some out. The sample has around 71,000 clones, about 91% seen once. CDR1 is SNHLY and CDR2 is FYNNEI in the germline V gene. V was cut by 3 bases and J by 6 bases, with 3 bases left in between. The CDR3 is made up of 11 amino acids. The material sequenced was peripheral blood, taken after pregnancy. The V and J genes are TRBV2 and TRBJ1-5; D uncertain. The receptor was isolated from a female donor with multiple sclerosis, enrolled in a pregnancy study. CDR3 sequence reads: CASSDSQPQHF. The CDR3 nucleotides read TGTGCCAGCAGTGACAGTCAGCCCCAGCATTTT.